A single T cell receptor beta chain is shown here with its context. The antigen remains undetermined. This entry comes from a study of T cell repertoires in cytomegalovirus infection. Across the study: In the study, CMV epitopes included recently identified HLA-C-restricted and well-studied HLA-B-restricted ones.

TCRdb re-analysed the reads in MiXCR, keeping a single row per CDR3 protein. The sample lists about 700,000 distinct CDR3 sequences; about 30% were seen once. This CDR3 spans 18 amino acids. The V gene end was trimmed by 6 bases and the J gene end by 0 bases; junction bases not matched to a gene: 11. The clonotype was recovered from a human donor in good health (CMV status not recorded). Some clones in this sample may be carry-over from other donors' samples. This rearrangement joins TRBV12-3 or TRBV12-4 to TRBJ2-1, with 10 bases matching TRBD2. This specimen was cultured PBMCs, taken from culture after CMV antigen stimulation. The CDR3 region has the DNA TGTGCCAGCAGGCCGGGGGCTAGCGGGGGCCACTCCTACAATGAGCAGTTCTTC. This translates into CASRPGASGGHSYNEQFF.